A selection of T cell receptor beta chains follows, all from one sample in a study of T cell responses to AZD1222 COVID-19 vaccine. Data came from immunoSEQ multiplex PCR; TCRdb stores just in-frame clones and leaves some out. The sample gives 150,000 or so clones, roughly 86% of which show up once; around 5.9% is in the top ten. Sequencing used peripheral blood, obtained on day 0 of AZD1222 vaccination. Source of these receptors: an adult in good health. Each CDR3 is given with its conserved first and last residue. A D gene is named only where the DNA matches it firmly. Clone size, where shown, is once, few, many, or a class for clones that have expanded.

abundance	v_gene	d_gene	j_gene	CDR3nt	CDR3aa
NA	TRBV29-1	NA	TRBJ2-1	TGCAGCGTTGAAGTCGAGGGCTCCTACAATGAGCAGTTCTTC	CSVEVEGSYNEQFF
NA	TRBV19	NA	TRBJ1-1	TGTGCCAGTAGTATAGATCAGGGGAGGAACACTGAAGCTTTCTTT	CASSIDQGRNTEAFF
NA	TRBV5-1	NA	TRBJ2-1	TGCGCCAGCAACCTTGGGAGATACAATGAGCAGTTCTTC	CASNLGRYNEQFF
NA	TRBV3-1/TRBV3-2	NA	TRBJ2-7	TGTGCCAGCAGCCCGCAGTTTGCGGGCGAGCAGTACTTC	CASSPQFAGEQYF
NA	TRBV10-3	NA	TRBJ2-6	TGTGCCATCAGGGTTATAATCTCTGGGGCCAACGTCCTGACTTTC	CAIRVIISGANVLTF
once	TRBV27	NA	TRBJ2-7	TGTGCCAGCAGCCCGGGGGGCGGAGAGAGCTCCTACGAGCAGTACTTC	CASSPGGGESSYEQYF
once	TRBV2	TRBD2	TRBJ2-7	TGTGCCAGCAGGAGTAGCGGGGGTTCCTACGAGCAGTACTTC	CASRSSGGSYEQYF
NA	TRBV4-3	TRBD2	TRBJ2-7	TGCGCCAGCAGCCAAGTAGCGGGCCCCTACGAGCAGTACTTC	CASSQVAGPYEQYF
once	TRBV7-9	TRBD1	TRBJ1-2	TGTGCCAGCAGCCCGTTGACAGGGCCCTATGGCTACACCTTC	CASSPLTGPYGYTF
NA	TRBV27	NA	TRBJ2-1	TGTGCCAGCAGTCGGGACATTTCCTACAATGAGCAGTTCTTC	CASSRDISYNEQFF
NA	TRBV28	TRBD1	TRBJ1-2	TGTGCCAGCAGTGCCCGGGACAGGGAGGCGGGTGGCTACACCTTC	CASSARDREAGGYTF
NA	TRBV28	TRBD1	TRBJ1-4	TGTGCCAGCAGTTCGGGACAGGGGGCTGAAAAACTGTTTTTT	CASSSGQGAEKLFF